The 27 T cell receptor beta chains presented below share a single source sample, sequenced in a study of IL-17A CD8 T cells in psoriatic arthritis synovium. Clones were sequenced by immunoSEQ multiplex PCR, and TCRdb holds only the in-frame ones, with some missing. The sample records around 550 clones, roughly 80% being singletons. IL-17A and IFNgamma secretion assays labeled CD3+ T cells stimulated approximately 1.6 hours with PMA and ionomycin. Psoriatic arthritis patients had synovial fluid drawn from joints that were actively inflamed. The specimen sequenced was IL-17A+ (IFN-gamma+/-) memory CD8+ T cells from synovial fluid. Described subset: IL-17A+IFNgamma+/- memory CD8+ (Tc17) cells. The receptors were sampled from a human donor with psoriatic arthritis.

The chain carries TRBV9 and TRBJ1-1; D unclear. Trimming shortened V by 3 bases and J by 0 bases, and 18 bases separated the two germline ends. The CDR3 has 17 amino acids. Germline V gene data show CDR1 as SGDLS and CDR2 as YYNGEE. Written as DNA, the CDR3 is TGTGCCAGCAGCGAACCTCGAGACCGAGCATTGAACACTGAAGCTTTCTTT. Translation gives CASSEPRDRALNTEAFF.

The chain employs TRBV5-6 and TRBJ1-4, with D possibly TRBD1 on 5 matching bases. Trimming removed 1 base at V and 5 bases at J, with 15 bases between. Germline loops: CDR1 SGHDT, CDR2 YYEEEE. CDR3 length: 16 amino acids. The DNA of the CDR3 is TGTGCCAGCAGCTTGCGTTCGGGGGGACTGAATGAAAAACTGTTTTTT. The encoded protein is CASSLRSGGLNEKLFF.

V gene TRBV13 combines with J gene TRBJ1-1, with 8 bases fitting TRBD1. V dropped 8 bases and J dropped 3; count of bases not matched to a gene: 8. CDR3 length equals 14 residues. The germline V gene has CDR1 PRHDT and CDR2 FYEKMQ (reference sequence). CDR3 nucleotides: TGTGCCAGCGCACCTCAGGGGGCGGACACTGAAGCTTTCTTT. Protein: CASAPQGADTEAFF.

This chain uses TRBV16 with TRBJ2-1; 9 bases are shared with TRBD1. The junction had 5 bases not matched to a gene; V was cut back by 2 bases and J by 3 bases. The CDR3 length is 16 residues. Germline V gene sequence: CDR1 KGHSY, CDR2 FQNENV. CDR3 coding DNA: TGTGCCAGCAGCCAACTGGACAGGGGCTTCTACAATGAGCAGTTCTTC. This sequence encodes CASSQLDRGFYNEQFF. The full variable domain, with the rest looked up from reference TRBV16 and TRBJ2-1, is GEEVAQTPKHLVRGEGQKAKLYCAPIKGHSYVFWYQQVLKNEFKFLISFQNENVFDETGMPKERFSAKCLPNSPCSLEIQATKLEDSAVYFCASSQLDRGFYNEQFFGPGTRLTVL.

This clone was detected a few times. V usage is TRBV14 and J usage is TRBJ1-1; D remains unclear. This CDR3 has 14 amino acids. Trimming removed 0 bases from V and 6 bases from J, with 11 bases in between. CDR1 is SGHDN, CDR2 FVKESK, per germline. The CDR3 coding sequence is TGTGCCAGCAGCCAAGACTCCAAGGGTGCTGAAGCTTTCTTT. This translates into CASSQDSKGAEAFF.

The chain links TRBV11-2 to TRBJ2-7; D uncertain. Trimming cost V 2 bases and J 0 bases, with 11 bases left between them. The CDR3 has 15 residues. CDR1 SGHAT and CDR2 FQNNGV come from the germline V gene. In nucleotides, the CDR3 is TGTGCCAGCAGCTTATTTACGGGCACCTCCTACGAGCAGTACTTC. It yields the protein CASSLFTGTSYEQYF.

The V and J genes are TRBV19 and TRBJ2-1; no clear D gene. This CDR3 contains 12 residues. Germline CDR1 LNHDA, CDR2 SQIVND (reference sequence). V lost 2 bases to trimming and J lost 14 bases, with 13 bases between them. The CDR3, as DNA: TGTGCCAGTAGTATAATGGCTCCTTTCAAGTTCTTC. It specifies CASSIMAPFKFF.

The rearrangement links TRBV6-1 to TRBJ1-2, with TRBD1 matching 12 bases. J was trimmed by 7 bases and V by 6 bases; bases with no gene match: 6. The CDR3 is made up of 14 amino acids. The germline V gene encodes CDR1 MNHNS and CDR2 SASEGT. The CDR3, as DNA: TGTGCCAGCAGGCCGGGACAGGGGGCTAGTGGCTACACCTTC. This translates into CASRPGQGASGYTF.

This chain uses TRBV29-1 with TRBJ1-2; perhaps TRBD1 as D (6 bases). Trimming removed 2 bases at V and 8 bases at J, with 9 bases between. Germline CDR1 is SQVTM and CDR2 is ANQGSEA. This CDR3 contains 11 residues. The CDR3 sequence: CSVEKGGGYTF. In DNA, the CDR3 is TGCAGCGTTGAAAAGGGGGGAGGCTACACCTTC.

This chain joins TRBV2 and TRBJ1-3, with D tentatively TRBD1 (6 bases). The V end was cut by 8 bases, the J end by 7 bases, with 9 bases between. The length of the CDR3 is 11 residues. Germline V CDR1 and CDR2: SNHLY, FYNNEI. The CDR3 DNA sequence: TGTGCCAGCGAAACAGGGAACACCATATATTTT. Translation: CASETGNTIYF.

The chain combines TRBV7-8 with TRBJ2-1; 7 bases line up with TRBD2. The germline CDR1 and CDR2 sequences are SGHVS and FQNEAQ. The trim removed 5 bases at V and 2 bases at J, leaving 9 bases unmatched. The CDR3 covers 16 residues. CDR3 in DNA: TGTGCCAGCAGCGGAGGGCGGGAGACGACCTACAATGAGCAGTTCTTC. Translated: CASSGGRETTYNEQFF.

The chain employs TRBV11-2 and TRBJ2-1; the D is unclear. The V gene lost 0 bases and the J gene lost 8 bases, with 5 bases spanning the gap. The CDR3 contains 12 residues. CDR1 is SGHAT and CDR2 is FQNNGV in the germline V gene. CDR3 DNA: TGTGCCAGCAGCTTAGAAGTTTATGAGCAGTTCTTC. Protein: CASSLEVYEQFF. Based on the CDR3 plus reference TRBV11-2 and TRBJ2-1, the full variable domain is EAGVAQSPRYKIIEKRQSVAFWCNPISGHATLYWYQQILGQGPKLLIQFQNNGVVDDSQLPKDRFSAERLKGVDSTLKIQPAKLEDSAVYLCASSLEVYEQFFGPGTRLTVL.

J is TRBJ2-6 and V is TRBV6-7; D unresolved. TRBV6-7 is classed as an ORF, of uncertain function. The germline V and J ends were trimmed by 5 bases and 5 bases, with 22 bases remaining between them. This CDR3 spans 18 amino acids. The CDR3 sequence is CASSVESRLQSRANVLTF. The CDR3, as DNA: TGTGCCAGCAGTGTTGAGTCGCGTTTACAAAGTCGGGCCAACGTCCTGACTTTC.

This clone was observed a handful of times. The genes are TRBV6-6 and TRBJ1-2; tentatively, D is TRBD1 (5 bases). Germline-derived CDR1 and CDR2 are MNHNY and SVGAGI (reference sequence). The V end was cut by 5 bases, the J end by 7 bases, with 17 bases between. The CDR3 runs to 14 residues. Here the CDR3 reads CASSTQTRDPGYTF. CDR3 in DNA: TGTGCCAGCAGTACCCAGACCCGGGACCCTGGCTACACCTTC.

CDR3 DNA: TGCGCCAGCAGCTCAACAGGGGACACCGGGGAGCTGTTTTTT. It codes for CASSSTGDTGELFF. The chain has TRBV5-1 and TRBJ2-2; TRBD1 agrees at 7 bases. The CDR3 contains 14 residues. The germline gives CDR1 SGHRS, CDR2 YFSETQ. The V segment lost 3 bases and the J segment 3 bases; nucleotides outside the gene matches: 2.

This chain connects TRBV13 to TRBJ1-4, with D possibly TRBD1 on 6 matching bases. The CDR3 totals 12 residues. Trimming took 6 bases from V and 10 from J, leaving 12 bases between them. In germline, CDR1 is PRHDT, CDR2 FYEKMQ (reference sequence). DNA for the CDR3: TGTGCCAGCAGGCAAGGAGGGGGAAAACTGTTTTTT. Translating gives CASRQGGGKLFF.

The gene calls are TRBV9 and TRBJ2-1; the D is unclear. Germline-derived CDR1 and CDR2 are SGDLS and YYNGEE. Trimming stripped 4 bases from V and 5 bases from J, with 10 bases between. The CDR3 totals 13 residues. The CDR3 DNA reads TGTGCCAGCAGCCCACAAAACGACAATGAGCAGTTCTTC. It specifies CASSPQNDNEQFF.

The chain recombines TRBV7-9 with TRBJ1-2; 9 nucleotides match TRBD1. The CDR3 contains 12 residues. Germline CDR1 reads SEHNR; CDR2 reads FQNEAQ (reference sequence). The ends lost 7 bases at V and 11 bases at J; junction bases unmatched: 8. This CDR3 reads CASNEGTGSYTF. The CDR3 nucleotides are TGTGCCAGCAACGAGGGGACAGGGAGTTACACCTTC.

The V gene is TRBV27, the J gene TRBJ2-5, with D hard to call. Deletions cut 6 bases from V and 2 bases from J, with 16 bases between. The CDR3 extends over 15 amino acids. The V gene's germline CDR1 is MNHEY and CDR2 SMNVEV (reference sequence). CDR3 amino acids: CASSRIILGQETQYF. In DNA, the CDR3 is TGTGCCAGCAGCCGAATTATATTGGGGCAAGAGACCCAGTACTTC.

This clone was recorded a few times. This rearrangement joins TRBV29-1 to TRBJ2-7, with 9 bases matching TRBD1. The ends lost 4 bases at V and 3 bases at J; junction bases unmatched: 10. The CDR3 runs to 15 residues. Germline lookup yields CDR1 SQVTM and CDR2 ANQGSEA. The CDR3 DNA is TGCAGCGTTGCTTTCCGGGACAGGGCCTTCTACGAGCAGTACTTC. The encoded protein is CSVAFRDRAFYEQYF.

In its sample, this clone was seen a few times. This chain uses TRBV7-8 with TRBJ1-1; the match to TRBD1 covers 8 bases. J was trimmed by 3 bases and V by 2 bases; bases with no gene match: 2. Germline loops: CDR1 SGHVS, CDR2 FQNEAQ. This CDR3 has 14 residues. CDR3 residues: CASSLTGGYTEAFF. DNA of the CDR3: TGTGCCAGCAGCTTAACAGGGGGATACACTGAAGCTTTCTTT.

The CDR3 region has the DNA TGTGCCAGCAGCCGGGAGGGGGGCTCCTACAATGAGCAGTTCTTC. It is translated as CASSREGGSYNEQFF. The chain couples TRBV7-2 to TRBJ2-1; TRBD2 matches at 8 bases. V was clipped by 5 bases and J by 0 bases; unmatched bases: 3. CDR3 length equals 15 residues. The germline gives CDR1 SGHTA, CDR2 FQGNSA. Full variable domain (remainder filled in from reference TRBV7-2 and TRBJ2-1): GAGVSQSPSNKVTEKGKDVELRCDPISGHTALYWYRQSLGQGLEFLIYFQGNSAPDKSGLPSDRFSAERTGGSVSTLTIQRTQQEDSAVYLCASSREGGSYNEQFFGPGTRLTVL.

The chain links TRBV11-2 to TRBJ1-1, with D uncertain. Germline V gives CDR1 SGHAT, CDR2 FQNNGV. Trimming stripped 4 bases from V and 0 bases from J, with 6 bases between. CDR3 length: 13 amino acids. In DNA form, the CDR3 reads TGTGCCAGCAGCTATCATATGAACACTGAAGCTTTCTTT. Translating gives CASSYHMNTEAFF.

The chain employs TRBV14 and TRBJ2-5, with a possible D match to TRBD1 (6 bases). Germline V gene sequence: CDR1 SGHDN, CDR2 FVKESK. V was cut by 5 bases and J by 7 bases, with 8 bases left in between. The CDR3 loop spans 11 amino acids. CDR3: CASSSGVTQYF. In DNA, the CDR3 is TGTGCCAGCAGCTCAGGGGTGACCCAGTACTTC. Combining the CDR3 with reference TRBV14 and TRBJ2-5 gives the whole variable domain EAGVTQFPSHSVIEKGQTVTLRCDPISGHDNLYWYRRVMGKEIKFLLHFVKESKQDESGMPNNRFLAERTGGTYSTLKVQPAELEDSGVYFCASSSGVTQYFGPGTRLLVL.

The rearrangement links TRBV11-2 to TRBJ2-7, with D uncertain. CDR1 and CDR2 (germline): SGHAT, FQNNGV. The V end was cut by 6 bases, the J end by 4 bases, with 19 bases between. The CDR3 extends over 15 amino acids. The CDR3 nucleotides read TGTGCCAGCAGTCAAGGGTGGGCCGACGGTTACGAGCAGTACTTC. It is translated as CASSQGWADGYEQYF.

The CDR3 spells CASSSGDRGFYEQYF. The CDR3 bases are TGTGCCAGCAGCTCTGGGGACAGGGGTTTCTACGAGCAGTACTTC. The genes are TRBV5-6 and TRBJ2-7; 10 bases line up with TRBD1. V gave up 3 bases and J gave up 3 bases; unmatched junction bases: 6. Germline V gene data show CDR1 as SGHDT and CDR2 as YYEEEE. This CDR3 has 15 residues.

The table lists this clone with a few counts. The sample contains more than one DNA sequence encoding this CDR3. This chain uses TRBV27 with TRBJ1-1; D is ambiguous. The CDR3 runs 14 residues. The V gene lost 2 bases and the J gene lost 0 bases, with 7 bases spanning the gap. Germline V CDR1 and CDR2: MNHEY, SMNVEV (reference sequence). The CDR3 reads CASSLVGMNTEAFF. CDR3 nucleotides: TGTGCCAGCAGTTTAGTAGGGATGAACACTGAAGCTTTCTTT.